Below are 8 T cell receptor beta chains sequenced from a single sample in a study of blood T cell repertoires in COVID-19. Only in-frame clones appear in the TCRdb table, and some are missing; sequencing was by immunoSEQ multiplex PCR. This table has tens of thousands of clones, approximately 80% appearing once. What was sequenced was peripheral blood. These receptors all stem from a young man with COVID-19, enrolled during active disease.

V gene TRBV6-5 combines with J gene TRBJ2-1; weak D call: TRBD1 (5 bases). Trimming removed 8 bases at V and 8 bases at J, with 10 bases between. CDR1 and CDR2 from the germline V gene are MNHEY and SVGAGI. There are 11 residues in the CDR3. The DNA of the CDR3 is TGTGCCAGCCTTCTGGGGCATGAGCAGTTCTTC. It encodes CASLLGHEQFF.

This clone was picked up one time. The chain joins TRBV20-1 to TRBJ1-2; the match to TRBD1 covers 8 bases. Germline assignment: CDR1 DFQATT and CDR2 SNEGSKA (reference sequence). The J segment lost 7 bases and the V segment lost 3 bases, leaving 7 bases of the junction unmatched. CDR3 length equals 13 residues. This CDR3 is CSASSGGISGYTF. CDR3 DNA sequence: TGCAGTGCTAGTTCAGGGGGCATCAGTGGCTACACCTTC.

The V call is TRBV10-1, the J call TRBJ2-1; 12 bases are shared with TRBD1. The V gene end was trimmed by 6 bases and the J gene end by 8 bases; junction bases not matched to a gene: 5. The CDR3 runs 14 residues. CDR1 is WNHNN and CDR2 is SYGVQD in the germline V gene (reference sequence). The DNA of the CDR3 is TGCGCCAGCAGCCGCGGGACAGGGGGCGATGAGCAGTTCTTC. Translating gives CASSRGTGGDEQFF.

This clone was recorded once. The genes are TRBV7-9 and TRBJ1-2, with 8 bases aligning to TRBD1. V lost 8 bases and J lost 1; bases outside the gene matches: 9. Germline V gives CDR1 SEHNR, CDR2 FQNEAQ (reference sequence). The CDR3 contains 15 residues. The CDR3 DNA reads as TGTGCCAGCGAGGGACAGGAGGCGCGTAACTATGGCTACACCTTC. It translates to CASEGQEARNYGYTF.

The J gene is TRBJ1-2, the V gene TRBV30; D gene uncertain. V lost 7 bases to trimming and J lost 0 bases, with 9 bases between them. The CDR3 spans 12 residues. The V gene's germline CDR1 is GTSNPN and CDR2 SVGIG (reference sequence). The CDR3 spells CASQLSNYGYTF. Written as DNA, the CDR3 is TGTGCCTCACAGCTATCTAACTATGGCTACACCTTC.

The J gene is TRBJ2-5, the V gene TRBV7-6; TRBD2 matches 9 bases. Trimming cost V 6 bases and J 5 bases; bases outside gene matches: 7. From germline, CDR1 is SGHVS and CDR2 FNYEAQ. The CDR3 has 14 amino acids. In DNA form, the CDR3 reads TGTGCCAGCAGGACTAGCGGAGGGGGGGAGACCCAGTACTTC. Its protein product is CASRTSGGGETQYF.

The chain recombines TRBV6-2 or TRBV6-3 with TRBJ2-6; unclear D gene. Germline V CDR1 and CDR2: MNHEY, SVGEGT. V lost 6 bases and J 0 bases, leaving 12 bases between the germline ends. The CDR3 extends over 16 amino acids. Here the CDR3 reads CASRYATISGANVLTF. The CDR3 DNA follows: TGTGCCAGCAGATACGCTACGATCTCTGGGGCCAACGTCCTGACTTTC.

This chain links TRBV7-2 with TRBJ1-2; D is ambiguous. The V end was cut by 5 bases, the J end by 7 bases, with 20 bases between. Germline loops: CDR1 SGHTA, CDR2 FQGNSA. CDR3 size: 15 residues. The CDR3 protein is CASSPAGGGFFGYTF. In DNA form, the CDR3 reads TGTGCCAGCAGCCCGGCCGGAGGAGGTTTTTTTGGCTACACCTTC.